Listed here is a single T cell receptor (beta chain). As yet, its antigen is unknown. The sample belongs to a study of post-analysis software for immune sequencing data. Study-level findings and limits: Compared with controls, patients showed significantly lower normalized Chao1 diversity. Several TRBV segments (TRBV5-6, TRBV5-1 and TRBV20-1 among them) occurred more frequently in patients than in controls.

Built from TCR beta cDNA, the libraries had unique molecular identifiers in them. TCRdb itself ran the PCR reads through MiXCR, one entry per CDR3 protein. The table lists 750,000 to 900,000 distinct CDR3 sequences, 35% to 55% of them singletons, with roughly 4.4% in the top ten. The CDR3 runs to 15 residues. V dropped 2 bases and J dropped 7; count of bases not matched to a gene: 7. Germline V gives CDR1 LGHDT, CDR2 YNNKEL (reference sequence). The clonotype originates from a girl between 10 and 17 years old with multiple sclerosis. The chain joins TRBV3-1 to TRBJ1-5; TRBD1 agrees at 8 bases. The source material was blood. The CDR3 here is CASSQSAGGGQPQHF. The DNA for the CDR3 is TGTGCCAGCAGCCAATCGGCAGGGGGCGGCCAGCCCCAGCATTTT.